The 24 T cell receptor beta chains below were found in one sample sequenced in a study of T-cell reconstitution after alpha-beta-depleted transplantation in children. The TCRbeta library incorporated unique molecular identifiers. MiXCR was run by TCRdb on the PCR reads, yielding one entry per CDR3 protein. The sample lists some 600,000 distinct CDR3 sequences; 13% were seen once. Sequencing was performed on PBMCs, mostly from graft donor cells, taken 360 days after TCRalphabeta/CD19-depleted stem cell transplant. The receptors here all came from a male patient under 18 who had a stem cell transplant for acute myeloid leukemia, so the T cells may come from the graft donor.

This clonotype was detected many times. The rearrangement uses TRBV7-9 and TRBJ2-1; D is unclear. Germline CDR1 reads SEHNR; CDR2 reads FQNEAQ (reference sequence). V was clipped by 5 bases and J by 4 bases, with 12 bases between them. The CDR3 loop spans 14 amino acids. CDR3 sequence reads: CASSRPPKYNEQFF. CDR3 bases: TGTGCCAGCAGCCGTCCTCCGAAATACAATGAGCAGTTCTTC.

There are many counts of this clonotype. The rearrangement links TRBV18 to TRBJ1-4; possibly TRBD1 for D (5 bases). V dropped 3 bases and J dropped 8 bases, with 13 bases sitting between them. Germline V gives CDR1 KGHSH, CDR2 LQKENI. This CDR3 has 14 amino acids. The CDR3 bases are TGTGCCAGCTCACCGACAGCAGAGCAGGAAAAACTGTTTTTT. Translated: CASSPTAEQEKLFF.

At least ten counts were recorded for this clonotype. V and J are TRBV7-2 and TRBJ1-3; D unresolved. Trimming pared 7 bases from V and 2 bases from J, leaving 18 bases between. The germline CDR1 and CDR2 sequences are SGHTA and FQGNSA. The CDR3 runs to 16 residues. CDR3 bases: TGTGCCAGCAACCTACAGCCTTCGCTGGCTGGAAACACCATATATTTT. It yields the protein CASNLQPSLAGNTIYF.

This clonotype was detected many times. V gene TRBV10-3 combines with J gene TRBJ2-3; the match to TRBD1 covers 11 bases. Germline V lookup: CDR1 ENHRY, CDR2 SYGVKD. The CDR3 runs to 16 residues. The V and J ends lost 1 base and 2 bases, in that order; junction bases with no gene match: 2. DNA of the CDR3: TGTGCCATCAGTGAGTGGGACAGGGGGAACACAGATACGCAGTATTTT. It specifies CAISEWDRGNTDTQYF.

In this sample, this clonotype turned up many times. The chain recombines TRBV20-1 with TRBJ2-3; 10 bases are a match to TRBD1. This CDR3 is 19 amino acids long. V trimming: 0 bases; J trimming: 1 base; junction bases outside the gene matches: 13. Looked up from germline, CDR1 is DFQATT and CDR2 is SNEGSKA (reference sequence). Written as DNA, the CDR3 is TGCAGTGCTAGAGAGCCGGACAGGGGGAAGGTAGTCGGCACAGATACGCAGTATTTT. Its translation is CSAREPDRGKVVGTDTQYF.

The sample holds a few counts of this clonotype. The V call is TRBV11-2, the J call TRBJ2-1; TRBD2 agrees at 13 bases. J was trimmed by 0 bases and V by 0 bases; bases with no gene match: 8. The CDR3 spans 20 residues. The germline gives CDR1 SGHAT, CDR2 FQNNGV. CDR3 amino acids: CASSLDPGLAGEISYNEQFF. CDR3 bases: TGTGCCAGCAGCTTAGATCCCGGACTAGCGGGAGAGATCTCCTACAATGAGCAGTTCTTC. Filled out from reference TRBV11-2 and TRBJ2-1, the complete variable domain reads EAGVAQSPRYKIIEKRQSVAFWCNPISGHATLYWYQQILGQGPKLLIQFQNNGVVDDSQLPKDRFSAERLKGVDSTLKIQPAKLEDSAVYLCASSLDPGLAGEISYNEQFFGPGTRLTVL.

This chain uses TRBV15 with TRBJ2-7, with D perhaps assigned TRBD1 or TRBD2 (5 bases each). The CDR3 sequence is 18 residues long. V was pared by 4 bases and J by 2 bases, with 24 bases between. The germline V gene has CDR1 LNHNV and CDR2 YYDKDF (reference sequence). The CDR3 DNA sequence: TGTGCCACCAGCATACTCCCGGCAGAGGGACCAAAGGCCTACGAGCAGTACTTC. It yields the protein CATSILPAEGPKAYEQYF. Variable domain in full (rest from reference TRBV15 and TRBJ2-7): DAMVIQNPRYQVTQFGKPVTLSCSQTLNHNVMYWYQQKSSQAPKLLFHYYDKDFNNEADTPDNFQSRRPNTSFCFLDIRSPGLGDTAMYLCATSILPAEGPKAYEQYFGPGTRLTVT.

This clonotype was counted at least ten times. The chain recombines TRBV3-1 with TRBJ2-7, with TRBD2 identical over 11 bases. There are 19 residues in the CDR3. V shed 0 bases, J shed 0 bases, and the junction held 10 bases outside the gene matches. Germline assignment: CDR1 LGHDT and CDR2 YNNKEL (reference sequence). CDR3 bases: TGTGCCAGCAGCCAAGATCGCACTAGCGGGAGTAGGAGCTCCTACGAGCAGTACTTC. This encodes CASSQDRTSGSRSSYEQYF.

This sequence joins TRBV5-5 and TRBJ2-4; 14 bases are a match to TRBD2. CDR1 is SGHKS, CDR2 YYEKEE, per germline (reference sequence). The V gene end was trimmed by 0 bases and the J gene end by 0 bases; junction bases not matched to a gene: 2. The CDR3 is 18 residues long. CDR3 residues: CASSLGLAGGVAKNIQYF. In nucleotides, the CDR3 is TGTGCCAGCAGCTTGGGACTAGCGGGAGGGGTAGCCAAAAACATTCAGTACTTC.

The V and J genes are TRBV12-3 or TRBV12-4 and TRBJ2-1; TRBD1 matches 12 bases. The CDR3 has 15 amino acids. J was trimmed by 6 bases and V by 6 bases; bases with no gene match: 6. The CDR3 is CASSWDRGPSNEQFF. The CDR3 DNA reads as TGTGCCAGCAGCTGGGACAGGGGGCCGTCCAATGAGCAGTTCTTC.

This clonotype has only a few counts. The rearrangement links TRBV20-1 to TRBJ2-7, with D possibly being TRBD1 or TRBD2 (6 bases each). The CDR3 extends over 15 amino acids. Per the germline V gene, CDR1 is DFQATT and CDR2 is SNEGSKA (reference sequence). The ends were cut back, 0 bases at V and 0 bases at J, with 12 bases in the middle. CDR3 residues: CSAREGGRSSYEQYF. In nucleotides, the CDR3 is TGCAGTGCTAGAGAAGGGGGGCGAAGCTCCTACGAGCAGTACTTC.

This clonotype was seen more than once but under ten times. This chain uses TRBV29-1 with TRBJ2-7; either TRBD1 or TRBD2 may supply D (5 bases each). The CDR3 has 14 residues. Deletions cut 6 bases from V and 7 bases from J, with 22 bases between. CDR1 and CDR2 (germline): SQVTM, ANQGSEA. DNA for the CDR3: TGCAGCGTCCTGAGGGGACCCACTTTGGGTGAGCAGTACTTC. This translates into CSVLRGPTLGEQYF.

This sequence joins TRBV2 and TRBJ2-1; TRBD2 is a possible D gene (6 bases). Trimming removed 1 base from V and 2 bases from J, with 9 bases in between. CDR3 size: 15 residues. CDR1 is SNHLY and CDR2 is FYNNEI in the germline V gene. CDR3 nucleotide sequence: TGTGCCAGCAGTGAAGGGGCGGGAACCTACAATGAGCAGTTCTTC. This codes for CASSEGAGTYNEQFF. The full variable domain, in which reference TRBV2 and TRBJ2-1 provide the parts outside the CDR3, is EPEVTQTPSHQVTQMGQEVILRCVPISNHLYFYWYRQILGQKVEFLVSFYNNEISEKSEIFDDQFSVERPDGSNFTLKIRSTKLEDSAMYFCASSEGAGTYNEQFFGPGTRLTVL.

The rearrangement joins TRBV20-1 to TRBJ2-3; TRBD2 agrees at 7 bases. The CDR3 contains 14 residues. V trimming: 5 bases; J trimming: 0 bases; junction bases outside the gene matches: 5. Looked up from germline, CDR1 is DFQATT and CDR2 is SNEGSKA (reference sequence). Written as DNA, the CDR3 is TGCAGTGCTCCCCGACTAGCTAGCACAGATACGCAGTATTTT. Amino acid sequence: CSAPRLASTDTQYF.

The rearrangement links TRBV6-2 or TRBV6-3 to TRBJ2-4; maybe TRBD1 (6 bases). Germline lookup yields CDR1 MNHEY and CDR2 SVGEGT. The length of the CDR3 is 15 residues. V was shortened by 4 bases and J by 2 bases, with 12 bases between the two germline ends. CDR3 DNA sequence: TGTGCCAGCAGTTCTAACCGGGACACCAAAAACATTCAGTACTTC. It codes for CASSSNRDTKNIQYF.

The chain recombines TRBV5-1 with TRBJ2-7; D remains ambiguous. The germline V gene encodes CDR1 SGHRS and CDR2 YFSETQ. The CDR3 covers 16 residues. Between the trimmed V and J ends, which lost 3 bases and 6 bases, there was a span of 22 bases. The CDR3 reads CASSSLPEVHMGEQYF. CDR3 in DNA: TGCGCCAGCAGCTCTTTGCCTGAGGTCCACATGGGCGAGCAGTACTTC.

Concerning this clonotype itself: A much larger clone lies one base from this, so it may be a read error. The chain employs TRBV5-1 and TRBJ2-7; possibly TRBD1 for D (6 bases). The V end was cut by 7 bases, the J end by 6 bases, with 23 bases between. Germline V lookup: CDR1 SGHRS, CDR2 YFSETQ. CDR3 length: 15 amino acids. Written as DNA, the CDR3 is TGCGCCAGCGGCCCCAATTTAGGACAGACATCCGAGCAGTACTTC. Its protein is CASGPNLGQTSEQYF.

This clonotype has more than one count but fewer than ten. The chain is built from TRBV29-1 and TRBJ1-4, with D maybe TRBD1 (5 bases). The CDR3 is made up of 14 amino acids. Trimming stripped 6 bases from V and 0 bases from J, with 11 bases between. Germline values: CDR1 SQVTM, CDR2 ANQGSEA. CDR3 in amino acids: CSVAGRATNEKLFF. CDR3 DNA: TGCAGCGTAGCCGGCAGGGCAACTAATGAAAAACTGTTTTTT.

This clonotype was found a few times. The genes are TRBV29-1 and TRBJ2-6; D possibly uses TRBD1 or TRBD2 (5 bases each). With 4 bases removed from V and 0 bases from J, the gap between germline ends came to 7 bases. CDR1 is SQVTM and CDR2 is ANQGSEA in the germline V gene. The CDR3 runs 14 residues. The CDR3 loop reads CSVAGLSGANVLTF. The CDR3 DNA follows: TGCAGCGTTGCGGGGCTCTCTGGGGCCAACGTCCTGACTTTC.

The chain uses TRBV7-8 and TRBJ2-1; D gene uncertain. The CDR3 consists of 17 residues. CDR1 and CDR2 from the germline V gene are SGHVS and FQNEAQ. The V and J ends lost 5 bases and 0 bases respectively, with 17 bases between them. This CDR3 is CASSHLLIFGSYNEQFF. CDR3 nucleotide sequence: TGTGCCAGCAGCCACCTGTTAATTTTCGGCTCCTACAATGAGCAGTTCTTC.

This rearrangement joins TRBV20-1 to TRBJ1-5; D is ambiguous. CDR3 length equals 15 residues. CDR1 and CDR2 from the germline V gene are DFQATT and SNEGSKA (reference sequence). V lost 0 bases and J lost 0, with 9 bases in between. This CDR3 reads CSAREGGDSNQPQHF. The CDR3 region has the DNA TGCAGTGCTAGAGAGGGTGGGGATAGCAATCAGCCCCAGCATTTT.

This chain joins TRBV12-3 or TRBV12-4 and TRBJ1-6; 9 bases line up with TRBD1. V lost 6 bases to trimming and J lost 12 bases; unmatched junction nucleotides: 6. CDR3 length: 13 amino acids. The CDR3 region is CASRSDRGKPLHF. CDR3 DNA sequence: TGTGCCAGCAGATCGGACAGGGGTAAACCCCTCCACTTT.

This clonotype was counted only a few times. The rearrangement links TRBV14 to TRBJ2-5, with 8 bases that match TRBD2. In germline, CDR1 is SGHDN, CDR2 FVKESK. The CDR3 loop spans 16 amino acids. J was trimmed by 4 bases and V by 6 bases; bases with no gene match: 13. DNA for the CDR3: TGTGCCAGCAGTCGGGGACGAACAAGCGGGGGAGAGACCCAGTACTTC. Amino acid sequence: CASSRGRTSGGETQYF. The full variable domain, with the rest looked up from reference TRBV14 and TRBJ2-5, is EAGVTQFPSHSVIEKGQTVTLRCDPISGHDNLYWYRRVMGKEIKFLLHFVKESKQDESGMPNNRFLAERTGGTYSTLKVQPAELEDSGVYFCASSRGRTSGGETQYFGPGTRLLVL.

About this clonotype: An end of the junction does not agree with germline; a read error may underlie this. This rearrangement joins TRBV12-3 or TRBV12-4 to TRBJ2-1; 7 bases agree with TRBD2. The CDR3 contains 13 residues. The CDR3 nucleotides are TGTGCCAGCAGTCCCTCGACTAGCCGTGAGCCGTTCTTC. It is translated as CASSPSTSREPFF.